Each of the 24 T cell receptor beta chains below was sequenced from the same sample in a study of T cells in Graves' hyperthyroidism and ophthalmopathy. Amplified TCR beta CDR3 regions derived from RNA transcripts. First-round RT-PCR with HTBI primers amplified the TCR CDR3 region. Using its own MiXCR run on the multiplex PCR reads, TCRdb lists one record per CDR3 protein. The sample carries 600,000 or so distinct CDR3 sequences, around 15% recorded once. The material sequenced was blood. These receptors all come from a woman aged 50 to 65 with Graves' ophthalmopathy.

This clonotype was recorded many times. The V gene is TRBV7-2, the J gene TRBJ2-1; 7 bases are a match to TRBD2. From germline, CDR1 is SGHTA and CDR2 FQGNSA. CDR3 length equals 15 residues. Unmatched junction bases numbered 9, after V lost 6 bases and J lost 4 bases. The DNA of the CDR3 is TGTGCCAGCAGAAGGAAGCGGGACCCTTACAATGAGCAGTTCTTC. Translated: CASRRKRDPYNEQFF.

The sample holds many counts of this clonotype. Written as DNA, the CDR3 is TGCAGTGCTACGCACGCCAGAAGGGGCACTGAAGCTTTCTTT. Residues: CSATHARRGTEAFF. The chain joins TRBV20-1 to TRBJ1-1, with D perhaps TRBD1 (5 bases). Germline V gene lookup returns CDR1 DFQATT and CDR2 SNEGSKA (reference sequence). The V end lost 4 bases, the J end lost 4 bases, and 16 bases lay between the germline ends. This CDR3 is built from 14 residues.

This clonotype appeared a few times. V gene TRBV7-3 combines with J gene TRBJ2-1, with unresolved D. Germline loops: CDR1 SGHTA, CDR2 FQGTGA. The CDR3 totals 15 residues. V gave up 3 bases and J gave up 5 bases, with 14 bases separating them. Here the CDR3 DNA reads TGTGCCAGCAGCTTCGTCCGAGGAGCCGACAATGAGCAGTTCTTC. It translates to CASSFVRGADNEQFF. Using reference TRBV7-3 and TRBJ2-1 for the parts outside the CDR3, the full variable domain is GAGVSQTPSNKVTEKGKYVELRCDPISGHTALYWYRQSLGQGPEFLIYFQGTGAADDSGLPNDRFFAVRPEGSVSTLKIQRTERGDSAVYLCASSFVRGADNEQFFGPGTRLTVL.

This clonotype was seen ten or more times. The V gene is TRBV15, the J gene TRBJ2-1; 8 bases match TRBD2. CDR1 and CDR2 (germline): LNHNV, YYDKDF (reference sequence). Germline trimming cut 0 bases from V and 7 bases from J; bases unmatched to any gene: 5. This CDR3 contains 15 residues. Here the CDR3 reads CATSRDLPSGNEQFF. In DNA form, the CDR3 reads TGTGCCACCAGCAGAGATTTGCCTAGCGGGAATGAGCAGTTCTTC.

V is TRBV3-1 and J is TRBJ2-7; D may be TRBD2 (5 bases). This CDR3 has 13 amino acids. V lost 3 bases and J 3 bases, leaving 9 bases between the germline ends. The V gene's germline CDR1 is LGHDT and CDR2 YNNKEL (reference sequence). CDR3 sequence reads: CASSQADYYEQYF. CDR3 sequence (DNA): TGTGCCAGCAGCCAGGCTGACTACTACGAGCAGTACTTC.

This clonotype came up many times. V gene TRBV27 combines with J gene TRBJ2-1; D is unresolved. There are 16 residues in the CDR3. The V and J ends lost 5 bases and 7 bases respectively, with 21 bases between them. Germline-derived CDR1 and CDR2 are MNHEY and SMNVEV (reference sequence). CDR3 nucleotides: TGTGCCAGCAGTGCAAGGACCTGGGTGGGAAATAATGAGCAGTTCTTC. This gives the protein CASSARTWVGNNEQFF.

This clonotype appeared many times. The chain joins TRBV20-1 to TRBJ2-1; 8 nucleotides align to TRBD2. The CDR3 runs 15 residues. Unmatched junction bases numbered 8, after V lost 0 bases and J lost 7 bases. Germline lookup yields CDR1 DFQATT and CDR2 SNEGSKA (reference sequence). The CDR3, as DNA: TGCAGTGCTAGAGATCCTAAGACTAGCGTGAATGAGCAGTTCTTC. It yields the protein CSARDPKTSVNEQFF.

This clonotype was observed at least ten times. The chain uses TRBV20-1 and TRBJ2-7, with TRBD2 matching 13 bases. Germline CDR1 and CDR2: DFQATT and SNEGSKA (reference sequence). There are 15 residues in the CDR3. Trimming took 7 bases from V and 2 from J; bases not matched to a gene: 8. The CDR3 is CSVTPGLAGTYEQYF. CDR3 nucleotide sequence: TGCAGTGTCACCCCGGGACTAGCGGGAACCTACGAGCAGTACTTC.

This clonotype was seen ten or more times. The V call is TRBV30, the J call TRBJ2-5, with 9 bases aligning to TRBD1. Per germline, CDR1 GTSNPN and CDR2 SVGIG (reference sequence). The CDR3 covers 15 residues. Germline trimming cut 5 bases from V and 5 bases from J; bases unmatched to any gene: 12. The CDR3, as DNA: TGTGCCTGGGCCCCTCCAGGGACAGGGTCGGAGACCCAGTACTTC. This encodes CAWAPPGTGSETQYF.

The chain uses TRBV20-1 and TRBJ2-5, with D perhaps matching TRBD2 (6 bases). Trimming stripped 1 base from V and 7 bases from J, with 16 bases between. Looked up from germline, CDR1 is DFQATT and CDR2 is SNEGSKA (reference sequence). The CDR3 is made up of 14 amino acids. The CDR3 coding sequence is TGCAGTGCTAGAGCCCGGCCTAGCGTACGGACCCAGTACTTC. As protein: CSARARPSVRTQYF.

The chain is built from TRBV29-1 and TRBJ2-7; D might be TRBD1 (5 bases). The CDR3 totals 12 residues. Trimming left V 4 bases short and J 2 bases short, with 9 bases between. The V gene's germline CDR1 is SQVTM and CDR2 ANQGSEA. In DNA, the CDR3 is TGCAGCGTTGTTCAGGGAACCTACGAGCAGTACTTC. Its translation: CSVVQGTYEQYF.

The chain combines TRBV6-2 or TRBV6-3 with TRBJ2-2, with 11 nucleotides matching TRBD2. The germline V gene has CDR1 MNHEY and CDR2 SVGEGT. The CDR3 is 21 amino acids. Trimming took 5 bases from V and 1 from J; bases not matched to a gene: 18. CDR3 protein: CASSRVGNVAGGRKNTGELFF. CDR3 coding DNA: TGTGCCAGCAGTAGAGTTGGCAATGTAGCGGGAGGGCGGAAGAACACCGGGGAGCTGTTTTTT.

The chain recombines TRBV9 with TRBJ1-1; 7 nucleotides line up with TRBD1. After removal of 0 bases from V and 11 bases from J, the junction contained 10 bases not matched to a gene. The CDR3 totals 14 residues. Germline V lookup: CDR1 SGDLS, CDR2 YYNGEE. The CDR3 spells CASSVAGGGAGAFF. The DNA for the CDR3 is TGTGCCAGCAGCGTAGCGGGAGGGGGCGCCGGGGCTTTCTTT. Drawing the rest from reference TRBV9 and TRBJ1-1, the complete variable domain is DSGVTQTPKHLITATGQRVTLRCSPRSGDLSVYWYQQSLDQGLQFLIQYYNGEERAKGNILERFSAQQFPDLHSELNLSSLELGDSALYFCASSVAGGGAGAFFGQGTRLTVV.

This clonotype was seen only a few times. The rearrangement uses TRBV19 and TRBJ1-1; 10 nucleotides match TRBD1. The CDR3 sequence is 14 residues long. Germline assignment: CDR1 LNHDA and CDR2 SQIVND (reference sequence). Unmatched junction bases numbered 6, after V lost 6 bases and J lost 5 bases. The CDR3 reads CASRTGTGDTEAFF. CDR3 in DNA: TGTGCCAGTAGGACCGGGACAGGGGATACTGAAGCTTTCTTT.

The sample holds a few counts of this clonotype. This sequence joins TRBV10-3 and TRBJ2-1; D may be TRBD2 (5 bases). The V end lost 3 bases, the J end lost 5 bases, and 8 bases lay between the germline ends. The CDR3 spans 13 residues. Germline assignment: CDR1 ENHRY and CDR2 SYGVKD. The CDR3 region is CAISERGNNEQFF. In nucleotides, the CDR3 is TGTGCCATCAGTGAACGGGGAAACAATGAGCAGTTCTTC.

CDR3 bases: TGTGCCAGCAGTTCAGTTCGGGCAAAGGGACAGACGAGCTCTGGAAACACCATATATTTT. This sequence encodes CASSSVRAKGQTSSGNTIYF. The chain links TRBV7-3 to TRBJ1-3; 7 nucleotides line up with TRBD1. Losses at the gene ends were 6 bases for V and 0 bases for J; bases not matched to a gene: 20. The CDR3 has 20 amino acids. CDR1 is SGHTA and CDR2 is FQGTGA in the germline V gene.

In its sample, this clonotype was seen many times. The chain employs TRBV11-3 and TRBJ2-1; TRBD2 matches at 9 bases. The CDR3 sequence is 15 residues long. CDR1 is SGHNT and CDR2 is YENEEA in the germline V gene. The junction had 3 bases not matched to a gene; V was cut back by 3 bases and J by 3 bases. CDR3 in amino acids: CASSFRLADYNEQFF. The CDR3 nucleotides are TGTGCCAGCAGCTTCCGACTAGCGGACTACAATGAGCAGTTCTTC.

This chain connects TRBV20-1 to TRBJ2-7; 8 nucleotides line up with TRBD2. Trimming removed 4 bases from V and 3 bases from J; junction bases left unmatched: 11. Germline V gene data show CDR1 as DFQATT and CDR2 as SNEGSKA (reference sequence). The CDR3 is 15 residues long. CDR3 sequence (DNA): TGCAGTGCTATTAACCCGGGACTAGTGGGCTACGAGCAGTACTTC. Its translation: CSAINPGLVGYEQYF.

This clonotype was seen at least ten times. The chain carries TRBV4-2 and TRBJ1-5; D is unresolved. Germline V lookup: CDR1 LGHNA, CDR2 YNFKEQ. V lost 1 base and J lost 5, with 9 bases in between. This CDR3 comprises 14 residues. This CDR3 is CASSQASGYQPQHF. Here the CDR3 DNA reads TGTGCCAGCAGCCAAGCTTCGGGCTATCAGCCCCAGCATTTT.

V usage is TRBV28 and J usage is TRBJ2-1; 8 positions match TRBD2. V shed 5 bases and J 6 bases; nucleotides not matched to a gene: 12. In germline, CDR1 is MDHEN, CDR2 SYDVKM. The CDR3 extends over 16 amino acids. In nucleotides, the CDR3 is TGTGCCAGCAGTCCGATAGCGGGAAGAGGGGTCAATGAGCAGTTCTTC. It encodes CASSPIAGRGVNEQFF.

In the case of this clonotype: This may be a read error, as it is one base from a much larger clone. This chain joins TRBV19 and TRBJ1-1; D gene unclear. Germline-derived CDR1 and CDR2 are LNHDA and SQIVND (reference sequence). V was trimmed by 7 bases and J by 1 base, leaving 10 bases between them. The CDR3 runs 13 residues. The CDR3 loop reads CASNMLGNTEAFF. In nucleotides, the CDR3 is TGTGCCAGTAATATGTTGGGGAACACTGAAGCTTTCTTT. Full variable domain (rest looked up from reference TRBV19 and TRBJ1-1): DGGITQSPKYLFRKEGQNVTLSCEQNLNHDAMYWYRQDPGQGLRLIYYSQIVNDFQKGDIAEGYSVSREKKESFPLTVTSAQKNPTAFYLCASNMLGNTEAFFGQGTRLTVV.

This clonotype was picked up a small number of times. The rearrangement uses TRBV5-1 and TRBJ1-1, with D maybe TRBD1 (5 bases). CDR3 size: 14 residues. Germline loops: CDR1 SGHRS, CDR2 YFSETQ. V lost 4 bases to trimming and J lost 3 bases, with 13 bases between them. CDR3 sequence: CASSRGTTDTEAFF. Here the CDR3 DNA reads TGCGCCAGCAGCCGGGGCACAACCGACACTGAAGCTTTCTTT.

With regard to this clonotype: This may arise from a read error, as a much more abundant clone is one base away. V and J are TRBV10-3 and TRBJ2-5; weak D call: TRBD1 (5 bases). Germline CDR1 reads ENHRY; CDR2 reads SYGVKD. The CDR3 is 15 amino acids. Trimming left V 2 bases short and J 7 bases short, with 17 bases between. This chain's CDR3 is CAISEGGAVFSTQYF. CDR3 DNA sequence: TGTGCCATCAGTGAGGGTGGGGCCGTCTTTTCGACCCAGTACTTC.

This clonotype has ten or more counts. V gene TRBV6-1 combines with J gene TRBJ2-1; possible D gene TRBD1, 6 bases. The CDR3 runs to 14 residues. Per the germline V gene, CDR1 is MNHNS and CDR2 is SASEGT. V lost 5 bases, J lost 9 bases, and 17 bases lay in between. The CDR3: CASSSRHRDIEQFF. The DNA for the CDR3 is TGTGCCAGCAGTTCCCGACACAGGGATATTGAGCAGTTCTTC.